Shown below are 17 T cell receptor beta chains from a single sample sequenced in a study of cytomegalovirus exposure and HLA in healthy donors. 13 Jbeta primers and 60 Vbeta primers were used for the PCR. The table came from immunoSEQ multiplex PCR; TCRdb's copy has only in-frame clones and leaves some out. Of about 76,000 clones in the sample, more than 65% were seen once. Sequencing input: PBMCs. These receptors were collected from a woman in her thirties or forties in good health and CMV-seropositive.

This sequence joins TRBV6-5 and TRBJ2-7; weak D call: TRBD1 (5 bases). Germline V gene lookup returns CDR1 MNHEY and CDR2 SVGAGI. CDR3 length: 13 residues. Trimming shortened V by 4 bases and J by 1 base, and 8 bases separated the two germline ends. The DNA of the CDR3 is TGTGCCAGCAGTTGGGGCGGATCCTACGAGCAGTACTTC. Translating it yields CASSWGGSYEQYF.

CDR3 sequence (DNA): TGTGCCAGCAGTTACGACAGGGCGAACACTGAAGCTTTCTTT. It specifies CASSYDRANTEAFF. The chain employs TRBV6-5 and TRBJ1-1; 7 bases map to TRBD1. V gave up 2 bases and J gave up 1 base; unmatched junction bases: 1. CDR1 MNHEY and CDR2 SVGAGI come from the germline V gene. The CDR3 contains 14 residues.

This chain uses TRBV4-1 with TRBJ1-5; 9 bases line up with TRBD1. The CDR3 is 14 residues long. The V and J ends lost 5 bases and 5 bases, in that order; junction bases with no gene match: 4. Germline assignment: CDR1 MGHRA and CDR2 YSYEKL. The CDR3 spells CASSATGGYQPQHF. CDR3 bases: TGCGCCAGCAGCGCGACAGGGGGTTATCAGCCCCAGCATTTT.

This clone was detected only a few times. This chain uses TRBV19 with TRBJ1-6; no definite D call. Germline V gives CDR1 LNHDA, CDR2 SQIVND (reference sequence). The CDR3 has 14 residues. The V gene lost 5 bases and the J gene lost 5 bases, with 10 bases spanning the gap. For the CDR3, the DNA is TGTGCCAGTAGTTCCCAGCGCAATAATTCACCCCTCCACTTT. Encoded protein: CASSSQRNNSPLHF.

V usage is TRBV28 and J usage is TRBJ1-2, with 7 nucleotides matching TRBD1. Trimming cost V 6 bases and J 7 bases; bases outside gene matches: 8. The germline V gene has CDR1 MDHEN and CDR2 SYDVKM. The CDR3 contains 13 residues. The CDR3: CASRQQGSAGYTF. CDR3 nucleotides: TGTGCCAGCAGACAACAGGGGTCGGCTGGCTACACCTTC.

This clone was detected once. The chain is built from TRBV6-5 and TRBJ1-2; weak D call: TRBD1 (5 bases). V gave up 3 bases and J gave up 5 bases, with 16 bases separating them. CDR3 length equals 15 residues. CDR1 is MNHEY and CDR2 is SVGAGI in the germline V gene. The CDR3, as DNA: TGTGCCAGCAGTTATGGGTGGGGGGAGAGATATGGCTACACCTTC. It yields the protein CASSYGWGERYGYTF.

This chain connects TRBV19 to TRBJ1-4; tentatively, D is TRBD1 (5 bases). The V gene lost 6 bases and the J gene lost 3 bases, with 20 bases spanning the gap. The germline V gene has CDR1 LNHDA and CDR2 SQIVND (reference sequence). This CDR3 spans 17 amino acids. The CDR3 loop is CASSRTSRARANEKLFF. The DNA of the CDR3 is TGTGCCAGTAGCCGAACTAGCAGGGCTCGGGCTAATGAAAAACTGTTTTTT.

V is TRBV7-2 and J is TRBJ2-7, with 10 bases aligning to TRBD2. Germline CDR1 is SGHTA and CDR2 is FQGNSA. Trimming cost V 1 base and J 3 bases; bases outside gene matches: 12. The CDR3 spans 18 residues. CDR3 loop: CASSLDRTSGLAFYEQYF. In DNA form, the CDR3 reads TGTGCCAGCAGCTTAGACAGGACTAGCGGCCTTGCATTCTACGAGCAGTACTTC. Supplemented by reference TRBV7-2 and TRBJ2-7, the full variable domain reads GAGVSQSPSNKVTEKGKDVELRCDPISGHTALYWYRQSLGQGLEFLIYFQGNSAPDKSGLPSDRFSAERTGGSVSTLTIQRTQQEDSAVYLCASSLDRTSGLAFYEQYFGPGTRLTVT.

The chain uses TRBV7-2 and TRBJ2-3, with TRBD2 matching 9 bases. Germline V gene sequence: CDR1 SGHTA, CDR2 FQGNSA. With V trimmed by 4 bases and J by 1 base, 6 bases remained unmatched. The CDR3 contains 16 residues. The CDR3: CASSSRGGRGTDTQYF. CDR3 bases: TGTGCCAGCAGCTCTCGGGGCGGGAGGGGCACAGATACGCAGTATTTT. The full variable domain, in which reference TRBV7-2 and TRBJ2-3 provide the parts outside the CDR3, is GAGVSQSPSNKVTEKGKDVELRCDPISGHTALYWYRQSLGQGLEFLIYFQGNSAPDKSGLPSDRFSAERTGGSVSTLTIQRTQQEDSAVYLCASSSRGGRGTDTQYFGPGTRLTVL.

The gene calls are TRBV6-5 and TRBJ1-5; possibly TRBD1 for D (6 bases). Germline lookup yields CDR1 MNHEY and CDR2 SVGAGI. CDR3 length: 13 amino acids. Trimming took 3 bases from V and 4 from J, leaving 7 bases between them. The CDR3 is CASSYRGNQPQHF. As DNA, the CDR3 is TGTGCCAGCAGTTATAGGGGGAATCAGCCCCAGCATTTT.

The chain employs TRBV5-1 and TRBJ1-6, with TRBD1 identical over 12 bases. Looked up from germline, CDR1 is SGHRS and CDR2 is YFSETQ. CDR3 length: 16 residues. V was clipped by 1 base and J by 7 bases; unmatched bases: 3. The CDR3 loop is CASSLSGQGANSPLHF. The CDR3 region has the DNA TGCGCCAGCAGCTTGTCGGGACAGGGGGCCAATTCACCCCTCCACTTT.

About this clone itself: A read error may produce the germline difference seen at one junction end. The rearrangement links TRBV6-5 to TRBJ1-1; maybe TRBD1 (5 bases). Germline CDR1 MNHEY, CDR2 SVGAGI. This CDR3 comprises 13 residues. The CDR3 nucleotides read TGTGTCAGCCTTGCAGGGCAGGACACTGAAGCTTTCTTT. Protein product: CVSLAGQDTEAFF.

The rearrangement joins TRBV2 to TRBJ2-3; TRBD2 agrees at 12 bases. Germline V CDR1 and CDR2: SNHLY, FYNNEI. The ends lost 1 base at V and 5 bases at J; junction bases unmatched: 4. This CDR3 comprises 16 residues. The CDR3 protein is CASSEVPGLAGDTQYF. The CDR3 region has the DNA TGTGCCAGCAGTGAAGTACCGGGACTAGCGGGAGATACGCAGTATTTT. The full variable domain, rest sourced from reference TRBV2 and TRBJ2-3, is EPEVTQTPSHQVTQMGQEVILRCVPISNHLYFYWYRQILGQKVEFLVSFYNNEISEKSEIFDDQFSVERPDGSNFTLKIRSTKLEDSAMYFCASSEVPGLAGDTQYFGPGTRLTVL.

V gene TRBV4-3 combines with J gene TRBJ1-4; D uncertain. This CDR3 spans 16 amino acids. Germline-derived CDR1 and CDR2 are LGHNA and YSLEER. V lost 4 bases and J 1 base, leaving 13 bases between the germline ends. CDR3 loop: CASSRLGGETNEKLFF. CDR3 nucleotides: TGCGCCAGCAGCCGACTAGGAGGAGAAACTAATGAAAAACTGTTTTTT.

V usage is TRBV27 and J usage is TRBJ2-3; possible D gene TRBD2, 5 bases. Germline CDR1 and CDR2: MNHEY and SMNVEV (reference sequence). The V end lost 5 bases, the J end lost 0 bases, and 12 bases lay between the germline ends. The CDR3 has 15 amino acids. CDR3 sequence: CASSLGLASTDTQYF. The CDR3 region has the DNA TGTGCCAGCAGTCTCGGACTTGCTAGCACAGATACGCAGTATTTT.

This chain connects TRBV5-8 to TRBJ2-1; no reliable D call. In germline, CDR1 is SGHTS, CDR2 YDEGEE. Trimming removed 7 bases from V and 5 bases from J, with 16 bases in between. CDR3 length: 14 residues. CDR3 nucleotides: TGTGCCAGCGTCACACTCGACAAAAACAATGAGCAGTTCTTC. This encodes CASVTLDKNNEQFF. Complete variable domain (other parts from reference TRBV5-8 and TRBJ2-1): EAGVTQSPTHLIKTRGQQATLRCSPISGHTSVYWYQQALGLGLQFLLWYDEGEERNRGNFPPRFSGRQFPNYSSELNVNALELEDSALYLCASVTLDKNNEQFFGPGTRLTVL.

Concerning this clone itself: A far bigger clonotype differs at one base, so this is likely a read error. Distinct nucleotide sequences in the sample also encode this CDR3. The chain uses TRBV4-3 and TRBJ2-6; no clear D. Trimming shortened V by 0 bases and J by 4 bases, and 13 bases separated the two germline ends. The CDR3 is 17 amino acids. Germline assignment: CDR1 LGHNA and CDR2 YSLEER. The CDR3 loop is CASSQDVLRAGANVLTF. In DNA, the CDR3 is TGCGCCAGCAGCCAAGACGTATTGCGAGCGGGGGCCAACGTCCTGACTTTC.